These T cell receptor beta chains were read from a single sample in a study of CD8 T cells in ankylosing spondylitis. TCRdb analysed the 5' RACE reads with MiXCR anew, one entry per CDR3 protein. In the table there are a few hundred thousand distinct CDR3 sequences, 9.5% to 15% of which are singletons. The sample taken for sequencing was blood, either unsorted or a sorted T cell fraction (not recorded which). Source of these receptors: a male donor with ankylosing spondylitis. CDR3s include the opening cysteine and the closing phenylalanine or tryptophan. Each record gives: CDR3 DNA, CDR3 protein, J gene, D gene, clone size, V gene. A D gene is named only where the DNA matches it firmly. Size is omitted from some rows. Given values are once, few, many or a class for expanded clones.

CDR3 DNA: TGTGCCAGCAGTTTATTTGGGGGCGCTGGGATCGGCTACACCTTC; CDR3 protein: CASSLFGGAGIGYTF; J gene: TRBJ1-2; D gene: NA; clone size: NA; V gene: TRBV27
CDR3 DNA: TGTGCCAGCAGTTTATTCGGGGGGAAGGCGAACACTGAAGCTTTCTTT; CDR3 protein: CASSLFGGKANTEAFF; J gene: TRBJ1-1; D gene: NA; clone size: few; V gene: TRBV27
CDR3 DNA: TGCAGTATCGCCGGGCTAGGGGGCAATCAGCCCCAGCATTTT; CDR3 protein: CSIAGLGGNQPQHF; J gene: TRBJ1-5; D gene: NA; clone size: few; V gene: TRBV20-1
CDR3 DNA: TGTGCCAGCAGGGATCCGGGACAGGGGGCTGGTGGCTACACCTTC; CDR3 protein: CASRDPGQGAGGYTF; J gene: TRBJ1-2; D gene: TRBD1; clone size: NA; V gene: TRBV6-1
CDR3 DNA: TGTGCCTGGAGTGTAGCCGGATACACTGAAGCTTTCTTT; CDR3 protein: CAWSVAGYTEAFF; J gene: TRBJ1-1; D gene: NA; clone size: NA; V gene: TRBV30
CDR3 DNA: TGCAGTGCTACGACAGGGGGTAATAACTATGGCTACACCTTC; CDR3 protein: CSATTGGNNYGYTF; J gene: TRBJ1-2; D gene: TRBD1; clone size: NA; V gene: TRBV20-1
CDR3 DNA: TGTGCCAGCAGCTTAGGAGTCCACATTTATAACTATGGCTACACCTTC; CDR3 protein: CASSLGVHIYNYGYTF; J gene: TRBJ1-2; D gene: NA; clone size: NA; V gene: TRBV7-9
CDR3 DNA: TGCAGTGCAATACCACTCGCGGGAGGGTATACAGATACGCAGTATTTT; CDR3 protein: CSAIPLAGGYTDTQYF; J gene: TRBJ2-3; D gene: TRBD2; clone size: NA; V gene: TRBV20-1
CDR3 DNA: TGCAGTGCTCAGACAGGGGTAAGACAGCCCCAGCATTTT; CDR3 protein: CSAQTGVRQPQHF; J gene: TRBJ1-5; D gene: TRBD1; clone size: NA; V gene: TRBV20-1
CDR3 DNA: TGCAGTGCTAGAGACCGGGACAGGGAGGATTATACTGAAGCTTTCTTT; CDR3 protein: CSARDRDREDYTEAFF; J gene: TRBJ1-1; D gene: TRBD1; clone size: NA; V gene: TRBV20-1
CDR3 DNA: TGTGCCATCAGGGACAGGGGCAACAATCAGCCCCAGCATTTT; CDR3 protein: CAIRDRGNNQPQHF; J gene: TRBJ1-5; D gene: TRBD1; clone size: NA; V gene: TRBV10-3
CDR3 DNA: TGTGCCAGCAGTGCCCGACAGTACCAAGAGACCCTGTACTTC; CDR3 protein: CASSARQYQETLYF; J gene: TRBJ2-5; D gene: NA; clone size: NA; V gene: TRBV12-3/TRBV12-4
CDR3 DNA: TGTGCCACCAGCAGAGCTGGGCTAGCGGGAAGCTATGAGCAGTTCTTC; CDR3 protein: CATSRAGLAGSYEQFF; J gene: TRBJ2-1; D gene: TRBD2; clone size: many; V gene: TRBV15
CDR3 DNA: TGCGCCAGCAGCTTGGTGGCAGGGGCCTACGAGCAGTACTTC; CDR3 protein: CASSLVAGAYEQYF; J gene: TRBJ2-7; D gene: NA; clone size: NA; V gene: TRBV5-1
CDR3 DNA: TGTGCCAGCAGCTCCAGGGGGGACAGGATTAGATATGGCTACACCTTC; CDR3 protein: CASSSRGDRIRYGYTF; J gene: TRBJ1-2; D gene: TRBD1; clone size: NA; V gene: TRBV27
CDR3 DNA: TGTGCCACCAGTGATTTGGGTGGCTACACCTTC; CDR3 protein: CATSDLGGYTF; J gene: TRBJ1-2; D gene: NA; clone size: NA; V gene: TRBV24-1
CDR3 DNA: TGTGCCAGCACCAGCAGAGGCATTCCTGACAATGAGCAGTTCTTC; CDR3 protein: CASTSRGIPDNEQFF; J gene: TRBJ2-1; D gene: NA; clone size: NA; V gene: TRBV7-2